Below, one T cell receptor (beta chain) is given with its context. This clone was observed a single time. What antigen it recognizes has not been identified. Nothing much larger sits one base from this clone, and base qualities are not available. This sample stems from a study of blood T cell repertoires in COVID-19 (dated by TCRdb to the early 2020s). Regarding the research as a whole: The collaborator samples originated in the United States, Italy and Spain and spanned the acute and convalescent phases of COVID-19. Deeply sampled blood TCRbeta repertoires from subjects exposed to, actively infected with, or recovered from COVID-19 were included in the dataset. The prospective study material was composed of cDNA or gDNA derived from T cells, B-cell-depleted T cells, or PBMCs. Where available, HLA class I and class II types were obtained from metadata supplied by the sample provider rather than from assay-based typing. The sample metadata nearly always contained a de-identified subject ID, COVID-19 status, age in years and sex. Samples were obtained from the ongoing ImmuneRACE study (first 160 participants) and from over 1,000 subjects provided by 6 global collaborators. The repertoires were released in a freely available public database intended as a resource for research on the immune response to SARS-CoV-2. What the work shows at the level of the full study, not this receptor alone: Clinical and demographic metadata were provided uncurated, with the amount varying by source and participant.

The cysteine opens and the phenylalanine closes a CDR3 of 15 amino acids. Of all the DNA, just the CDR3 is kept, 45 bases in frame from base 1. CDR1 is given as SGHRS and CDR2 as YFSETQ, both from the germline V gene. At the junction V is shortened by 4 bases and J by 6 bases; bases outside the gene matches: 8. The immunoSEQ Assay, a bias-controlled multiplex PCR, was used to amplify TCRbeta CDR3 regions from genomic DNA. From the authors' description of their analysis: The number of nucleated cells in each sample was estimated from the amplification of reference gene primers within the assay. To quantify the absolute abundance of each unique TCRbeta CDR3 rearrangement, sequence reads were collapsed and filtered. For each sample, productive Simpson clonality was calculated as the square root of Simpson's diversity index across productive rearrangements. TCRdb obtained this table from immuneACCESS and retained in-frame rearrangements with V and J assigned. These tables miss some clones; where compared with another copy, unresolved V genes account for less than half of the shortfall, and the remainder is unexplained. V, J and clone size are taken as reported in that table, and D and trimming were inferred from the DNA itself. Counted in this sample were about 230,000 clones; about 85% of them appeared once. The ten largest clones add up to just under 1% of the sample.

The collaborating institutions used their own protocols to collect whole blood in K2EDTA tubes. For TCRbeta analysis, collaborator samples were shipped as frozen whole blood, as isolated PBMCs, or as DNA extracted from either sample type. Sequences were obtained from peripheral blood. This chain is built from TRBV5-1 and TRBJ1-2, with TRBD1 matching 11 junction bases. This TCR was sampled from a middle-aged man with acute or convalescent COVID-19. CDR3 region: CASSTGQGAMDGYTF. The base sequence is TGCGCCAGCAGCACCGGACAGGGGGCTATGGATGGCTACACCTTC.